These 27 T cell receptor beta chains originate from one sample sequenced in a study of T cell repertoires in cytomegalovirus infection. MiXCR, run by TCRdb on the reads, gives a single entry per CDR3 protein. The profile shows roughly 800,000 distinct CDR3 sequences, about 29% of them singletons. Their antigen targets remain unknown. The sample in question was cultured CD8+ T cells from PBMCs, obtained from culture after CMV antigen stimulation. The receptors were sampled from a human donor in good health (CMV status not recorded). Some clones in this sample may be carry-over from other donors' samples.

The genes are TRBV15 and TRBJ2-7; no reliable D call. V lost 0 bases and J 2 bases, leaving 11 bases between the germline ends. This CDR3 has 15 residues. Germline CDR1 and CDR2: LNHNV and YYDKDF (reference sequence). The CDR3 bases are TGTGCCACCAGCAGAGATCTTAGCCGAGCCTACGAGCAGTACGTC. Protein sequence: CATSRDLSRAYEQYV.

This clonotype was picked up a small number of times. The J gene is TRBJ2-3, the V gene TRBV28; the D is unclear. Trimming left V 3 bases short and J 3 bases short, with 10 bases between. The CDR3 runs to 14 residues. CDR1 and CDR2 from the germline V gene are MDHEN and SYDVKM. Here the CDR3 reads CASSFRPTTDTQYF. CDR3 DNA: TGTGCCAGCAGTTTTAGACCGACTACAGATACGCAGTATTTT. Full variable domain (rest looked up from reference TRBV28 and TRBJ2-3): DVKVTQSSRYLVKRTGEKVFLECVQDMDHENMFWYRQDPGLGLRLIYFSYDVKMKEKGDIPEGYSVSREKKERFSLILESASTNQTSMYLCASSFRPTTDTQYFGPGTRLTVL.

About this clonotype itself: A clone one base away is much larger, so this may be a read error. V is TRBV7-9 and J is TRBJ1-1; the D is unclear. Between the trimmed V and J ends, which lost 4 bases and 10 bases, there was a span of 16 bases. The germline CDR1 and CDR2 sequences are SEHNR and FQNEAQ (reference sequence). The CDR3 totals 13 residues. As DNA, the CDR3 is TGTGCCAGCAGCTCGCAAGGAGCGGTTACAGCTTTCTTT. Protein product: CASSSQGAVTAFF.

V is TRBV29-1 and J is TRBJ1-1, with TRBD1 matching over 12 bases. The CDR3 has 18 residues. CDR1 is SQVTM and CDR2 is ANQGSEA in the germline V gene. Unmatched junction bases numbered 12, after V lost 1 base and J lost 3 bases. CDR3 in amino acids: CSVEGRGQGARSHTEAFF. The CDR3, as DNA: TGCAGCGTTGAAGGAAGGGGACAGGGGGCGCGAAGCCACACTGAAGCTTTCTTT. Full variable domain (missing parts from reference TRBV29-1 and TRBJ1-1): SAVISQKPSRDICQRGTSLTIQCQVDSQVTMMFWYRQQPGQSLTLIATANQGSEATYESGFVIDKFPISRPNLTFSTLTVSNMSPEDSSIYLCSVEGRGQGARSHTEAFFGQGTRLTVV.

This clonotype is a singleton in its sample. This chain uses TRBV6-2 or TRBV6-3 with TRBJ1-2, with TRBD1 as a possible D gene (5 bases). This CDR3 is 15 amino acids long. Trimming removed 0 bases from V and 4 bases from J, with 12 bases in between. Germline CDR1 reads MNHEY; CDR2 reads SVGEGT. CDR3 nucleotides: TGTGCCAGCAGTTACTCTCCTTCGGGGGGCTATGGCTACACCTTC. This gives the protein CASSYSPSGGYGYTF.

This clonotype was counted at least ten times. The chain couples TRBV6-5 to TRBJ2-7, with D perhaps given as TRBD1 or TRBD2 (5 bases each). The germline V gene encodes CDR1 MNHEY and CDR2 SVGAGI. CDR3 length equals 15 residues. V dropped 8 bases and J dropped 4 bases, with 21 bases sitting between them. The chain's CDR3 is CASRLGGTGAYEQYF. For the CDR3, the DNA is TGTGCCAGCCGCCTTGGGGGAACAGGCGCTTACGAGCAGTACTTC.

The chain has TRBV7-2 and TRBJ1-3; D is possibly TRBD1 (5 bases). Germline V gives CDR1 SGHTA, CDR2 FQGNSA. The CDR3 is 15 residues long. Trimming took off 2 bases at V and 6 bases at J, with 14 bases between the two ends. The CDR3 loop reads CASSLIGHPSNTIYF. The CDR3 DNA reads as TGTGCCAGCAGCTTAATCGGACACCCGTCAAACACCATATATTTT. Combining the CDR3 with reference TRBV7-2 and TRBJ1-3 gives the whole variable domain GAGVSQSPSNKVTEKGKDVELRCDPISGHTALYWYRQSLGQGLEFLIYFQGNSAPDKSGLPSDRFSAERTGGSVSTLTIQRTQQEDSAVYLCASSLIGHPSNTIYFGEGSWLTVV.

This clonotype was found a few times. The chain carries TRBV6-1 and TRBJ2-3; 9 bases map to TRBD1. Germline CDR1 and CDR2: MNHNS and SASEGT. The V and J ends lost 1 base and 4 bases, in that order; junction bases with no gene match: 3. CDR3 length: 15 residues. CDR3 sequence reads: CASSEEGTGSDTQYF. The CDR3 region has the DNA TGTGCCAGCAGTGAAGAGGGGACAGGGTCAGATACGCAGTATTTT.

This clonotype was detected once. The chain's CDR3 is CASSLMGQGNGYTF. CDR3 in DNA: TGTGCCAGCAGTTTAATGGGGCAGGGGAATGGCTACACCTTC. V is TRBV27 and J is TRBJ1-2, with D perhaps matching TRBD1 (6 bases). The V gene lost 2 bases and the J gene lost 6 bases, with 13 bases spanning the gap. Germline CDR1 reads MNHEY; CDR2 reads SMNVEV (reference sequence). The CDR3 covers 14 residues.

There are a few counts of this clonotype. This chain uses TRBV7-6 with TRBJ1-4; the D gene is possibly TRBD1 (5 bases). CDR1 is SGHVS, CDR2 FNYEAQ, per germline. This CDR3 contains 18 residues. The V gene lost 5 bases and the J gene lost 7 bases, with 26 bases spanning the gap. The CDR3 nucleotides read TGTGCCAGCAGCAACCTACCAGAAGGGGACCCAGATACTGAAAAACTGTTTTTT. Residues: CASSNLPEGDPDTEKLFF.

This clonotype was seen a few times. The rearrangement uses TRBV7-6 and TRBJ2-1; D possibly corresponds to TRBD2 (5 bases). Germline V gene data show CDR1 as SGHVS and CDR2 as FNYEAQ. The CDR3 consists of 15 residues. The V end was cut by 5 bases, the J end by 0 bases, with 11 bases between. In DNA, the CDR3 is TGTGCCAGCAGCAAGACTAAAAGCTCCTACAATGAGCAGTTCTTC. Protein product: CASSKTKSSYNEQFF.

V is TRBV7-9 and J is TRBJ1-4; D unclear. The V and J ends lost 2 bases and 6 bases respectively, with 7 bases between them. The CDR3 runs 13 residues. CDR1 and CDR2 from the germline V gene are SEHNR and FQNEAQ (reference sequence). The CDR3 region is CASSLPPHEKLFF. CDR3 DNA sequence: TGTGCCAGCAGCTTACCCCCACATGAAAAACTGTTTTTT. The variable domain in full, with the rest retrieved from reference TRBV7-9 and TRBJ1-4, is DTGVSQNPRHKITKRGQNVTFRCDPISEHNRLYWYRQTLGQGPEFLTYFQNEAQLEKSRLLSDRFSAERPKGSFSTLEIQRTEQGDSAMYLCASSLPPHEKLFFGSGTQLSVL.

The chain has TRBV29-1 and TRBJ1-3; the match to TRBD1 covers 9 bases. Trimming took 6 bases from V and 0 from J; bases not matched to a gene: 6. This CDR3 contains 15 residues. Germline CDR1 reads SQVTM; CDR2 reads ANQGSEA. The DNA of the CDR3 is TGCAGCGTCACGGACAGGGGACACTCTGGAAACACCATATATTTT. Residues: CSVTDRGHSGNTIYF.

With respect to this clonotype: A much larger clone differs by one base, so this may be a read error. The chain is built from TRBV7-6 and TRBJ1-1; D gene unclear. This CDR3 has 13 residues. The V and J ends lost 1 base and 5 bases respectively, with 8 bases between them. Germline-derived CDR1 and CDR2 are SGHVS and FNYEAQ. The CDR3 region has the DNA TGTGCCAGCAGCTTAGGTCCGAAGACTGAAGCTTTCTTT. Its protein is CASSLGPKTEAFF.

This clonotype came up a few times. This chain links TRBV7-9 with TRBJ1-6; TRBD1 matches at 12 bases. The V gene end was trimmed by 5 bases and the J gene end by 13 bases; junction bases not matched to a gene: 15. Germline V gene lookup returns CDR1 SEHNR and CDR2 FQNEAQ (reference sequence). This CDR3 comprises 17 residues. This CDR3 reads CASSNYPGQGAGWPLHF. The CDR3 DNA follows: TGTGCCAGCAGCAACTACCCGGGACAGGGGGCCGGATGGCCCCTCCACTTT. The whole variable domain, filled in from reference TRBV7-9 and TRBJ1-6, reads DTGVSQNPRHKITKRGQNVTFRCDPISEHNRLYWYRQTLGQGPEFLTYFQNEAQLEKSRLLSDRFSAERPKGSFSTLEIQRTEQGDSAMYLCASSNYPGQGAGWPLHFGNGTRLTVT.

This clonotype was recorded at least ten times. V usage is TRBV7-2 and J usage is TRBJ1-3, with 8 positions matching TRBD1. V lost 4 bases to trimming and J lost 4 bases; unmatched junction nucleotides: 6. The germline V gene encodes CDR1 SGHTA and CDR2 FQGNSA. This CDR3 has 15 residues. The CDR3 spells CASSYLTGAGNTIYF. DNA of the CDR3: TGTGCCAGCAGCTACCTGACAGGGGCGGGAAACACCATATATTTT.

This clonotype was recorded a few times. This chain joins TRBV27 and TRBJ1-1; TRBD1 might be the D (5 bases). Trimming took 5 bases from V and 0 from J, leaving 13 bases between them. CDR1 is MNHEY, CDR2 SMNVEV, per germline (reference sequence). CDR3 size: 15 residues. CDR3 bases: TGTGCCAGCAGTCGACTCGGGGGACTGAACACTGAAGCTTTCTTT. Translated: CASSRLGGLNTEAFF.

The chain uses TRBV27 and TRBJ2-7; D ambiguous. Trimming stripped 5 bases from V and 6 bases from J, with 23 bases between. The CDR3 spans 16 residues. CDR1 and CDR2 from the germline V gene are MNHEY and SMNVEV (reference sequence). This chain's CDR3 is CASSPSWQDLLSEQYV. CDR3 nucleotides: TGTGCCAGCAGTCCCAGTTGGCAGGACCTCCTTTCCGAGCAGTACGTC.

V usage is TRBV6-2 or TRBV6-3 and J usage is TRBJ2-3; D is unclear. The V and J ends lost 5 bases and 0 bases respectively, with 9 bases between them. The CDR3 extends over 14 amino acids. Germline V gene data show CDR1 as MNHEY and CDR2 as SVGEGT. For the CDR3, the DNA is TGTGCCAGCAGTGAACTCGGGAGCACAGATACGCAGTATTTT. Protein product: CASSELGSTDTQYF.

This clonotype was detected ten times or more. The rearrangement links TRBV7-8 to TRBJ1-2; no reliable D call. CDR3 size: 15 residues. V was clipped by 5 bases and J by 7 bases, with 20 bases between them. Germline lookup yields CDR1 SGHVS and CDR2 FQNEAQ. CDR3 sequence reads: CASSERDEGLSGYTF. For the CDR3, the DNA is TGTGCCAGCAGCGAACGGGATGAGGGCCTCTCTGGCTACACCTTC.

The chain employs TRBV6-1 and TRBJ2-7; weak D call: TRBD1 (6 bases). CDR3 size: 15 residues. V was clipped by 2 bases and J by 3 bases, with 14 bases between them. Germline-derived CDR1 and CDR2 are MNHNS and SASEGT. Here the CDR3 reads CASSERDIINYEQYF. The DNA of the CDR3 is TGTGCCAGCAGTGAACGGGACATAATCAACTACGAGCAGTACTTC.

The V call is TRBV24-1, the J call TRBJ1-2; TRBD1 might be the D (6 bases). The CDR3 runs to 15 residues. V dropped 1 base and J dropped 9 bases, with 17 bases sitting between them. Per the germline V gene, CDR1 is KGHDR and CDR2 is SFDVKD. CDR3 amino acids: CATSDFIRGHIRYTF. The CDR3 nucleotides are TGTGCCACCAGTGATTTTATTCGGGGACACATCCGCTACACCTTC.

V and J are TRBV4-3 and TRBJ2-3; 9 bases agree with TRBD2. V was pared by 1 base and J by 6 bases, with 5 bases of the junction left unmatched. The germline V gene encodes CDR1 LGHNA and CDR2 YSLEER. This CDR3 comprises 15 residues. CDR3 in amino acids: CASSQGGLAGDTQYF. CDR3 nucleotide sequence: TGCGCCAGCAGCCAAGGGGGACTAGCAGGGGATACGCAGTATTTT.

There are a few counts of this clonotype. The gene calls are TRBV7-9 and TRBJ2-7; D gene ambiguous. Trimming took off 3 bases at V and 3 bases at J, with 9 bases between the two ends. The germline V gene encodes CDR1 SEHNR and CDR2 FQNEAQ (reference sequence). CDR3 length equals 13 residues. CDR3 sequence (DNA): TGTGCCAGCAGCTTGCGACACGACTACGAGCAGTACGTC. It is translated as CASSLRHDYEQYV.

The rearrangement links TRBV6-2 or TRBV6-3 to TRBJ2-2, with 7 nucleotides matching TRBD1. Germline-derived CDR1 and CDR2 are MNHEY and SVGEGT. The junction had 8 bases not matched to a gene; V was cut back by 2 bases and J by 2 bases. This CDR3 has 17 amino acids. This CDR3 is CASSYPYRGPNTGELFF. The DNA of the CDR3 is TGTGCCAGCAGTTACCCCTACAGGGGACCCAACACCGGGGAGCTGTTTTTT.

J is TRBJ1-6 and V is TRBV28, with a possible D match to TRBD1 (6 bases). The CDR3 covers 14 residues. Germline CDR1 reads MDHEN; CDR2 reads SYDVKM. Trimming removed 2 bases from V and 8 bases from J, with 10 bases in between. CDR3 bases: TGTGCCAGCAGTTTAAGTGACAGGCATTCACCCCTCCACTTT. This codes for CASSLSDRHSPLHF.

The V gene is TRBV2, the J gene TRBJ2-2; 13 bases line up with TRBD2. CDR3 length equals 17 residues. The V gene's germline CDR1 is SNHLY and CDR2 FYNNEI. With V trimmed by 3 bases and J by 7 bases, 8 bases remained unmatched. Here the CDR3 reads CASSEGLAGSSGGELFF. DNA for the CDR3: TGTGCCAGCAGTGAGGGACTAGCGGGGTCCTCGGGCGGGGAGCTGTTTTTT.